The sequence of this T cell receptor (beta chain) was determined in a study of tissue T cells after allogeneic stem cell transplantation (dated by TCRdb to between 2020 and 2023). At the level of the whole study: Using research autopsies of patients with and without GVHD, plus mouse models of GVHD, the study profiled TCR beta repertoires across many tissues. The human arm was conducted as a prospective observational study, and neither blinding nor randomization was performed.

For this chain, trimming is 5 bases at the V end and 2 bases at the J end, and the number of junction bases without a gene match is 2. Including cysteine and phenylalanine, the CDR3 has 14 amino acids. The DNA shown is the part of the CDR3 that was read: 39 bases, in frame from base 1. As encoded in the germline V gene (reference sequence), CDR1 is SNHLY while CDR2 is FYNGKV. The sample's time point label is to be understood as: mouse harvest day 14 after allogeneic transplant. Mouse grafts consisting of 10^7 T-cell-depleted bone marrow cells combined with 10^6 splenic CD5+ T cells were administered by tail vein injection. A major MHC-mismatch B6 (H2b) into BALB/c (H2d) model was used to model mouse GVHD, and tissues were profiled at day 7 or 14. On day 7 or 14 post-transplant, mouse tissues and retro-orbital blood were harvested with separate sterile tools for each animal, and livers were flushed beforehand. Before genomic DNA isolation with the DNeasy Blood & Tissue Kit, mouse tissues were minced using razor blades in buffered saline.

Paper-wide results and their limitations: The study did not establish which tissue TCRs were alloreactive or antigen-specific, and some clones may have been host cells that persisted. Within patients, how anatomically similar tissues were was a major factor shaping TCR repertoire composition, regardless of disease or transplant status. A small and clinically heterogeneous patient cohort was studied, and sampling depth was acknowledged as a limitation. Blood and spleen T cells captured only a limited portion of the TCR repertoire detected in tissues, in both patients and mice. Only a few T cell clones appeared in more than one patient, yet motif-based clustering showed tissue-specific repertoire signatures that were shared between patients.

Receptor libraries were prepared by the immunoSEQ multiplex PCR assay. Adaptive Biotechnologies performed the TCRbeta CDR3 sequencing at survey depth and reported CDR3 sequences, V/J genes, productive frequency and template counts. Amplification of TCR beta CDR3 regions was performed from genomic DNA rather than from RNA. As for the original processing: Pairwise repertoire overlap between tissues was quantified with Jensen-Shannon divergence, where 1 means complete divergence and 0 identical. Tissues were grouped by single-linkage agglomerative hierarchical clustering of pairwise JSD values, and the clustering results were shown as dendrograms. GLIPH2 was run on all patient samples with simulation_depth 1000, kmer_min_depth 3 and cdr3_length_cutoff 8, and groups with more than two unique CDR3s were retained. A standardized tissue-overlap score was generated by extrapolating Jaccard GLIPH-group overlap across patients to a standard repertoire size of 1000 clones. Associations of diversity with clinical or experimental variables used linear mixed-effect models with tissue fixed effects and individual random effects. TCRdb's version of the immuneACCESS table is confined to in-frame rearrangements and falls short of the full clone set. An unresolved V gene accounts for under half of the shortfall where checked; the remainder is of unknown origin. The V and J calls and clone size are taken from that table; D and trimming were inferred from the DNA. This sample gives some 3,700 clones in total; approximately 45% of them show up just once. Less than 35% of the sample belongs to the ten largest clones.

This clone was detected once. Its recognized antigen is unknown. The species here is mouse, which means the gene names and germline sequences are mouse ones. The read gets to within 1 residue of the CDR3 end, and the germline J gene fills in the rest. The rearrangement combines TRBV3 with TRBJ1-3; 8 of the junction bases match TRBD1. Material: gut tissue. The TCR comes from a female BALB/c mouse given C57BL/6 T cells with graft-versus-host disease after an allogeneic hematopoietic cell transplant. CDR3 DNA, as far as it was read: TGTGCCAGCAGCCCGGGACAGGCTGGAAATACGCTCTAT. Translated, it reads CASSPGQAGNTLY. Given in full, the CDR3 is CASSPGQAGNTLYF.